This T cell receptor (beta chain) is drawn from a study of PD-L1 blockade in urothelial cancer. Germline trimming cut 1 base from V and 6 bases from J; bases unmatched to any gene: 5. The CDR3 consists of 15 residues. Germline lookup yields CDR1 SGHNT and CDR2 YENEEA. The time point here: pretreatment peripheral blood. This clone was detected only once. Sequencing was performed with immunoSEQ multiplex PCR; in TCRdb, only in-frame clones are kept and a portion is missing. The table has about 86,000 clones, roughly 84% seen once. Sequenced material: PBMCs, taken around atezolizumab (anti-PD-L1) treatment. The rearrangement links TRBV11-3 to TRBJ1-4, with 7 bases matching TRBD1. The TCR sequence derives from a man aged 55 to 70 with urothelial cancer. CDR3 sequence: CASSLGDSVHEKLFF. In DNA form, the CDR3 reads TGTGCCAGCAGCTTAGGGGACAGTGTTCATGAAAAACTGTTTTTT.